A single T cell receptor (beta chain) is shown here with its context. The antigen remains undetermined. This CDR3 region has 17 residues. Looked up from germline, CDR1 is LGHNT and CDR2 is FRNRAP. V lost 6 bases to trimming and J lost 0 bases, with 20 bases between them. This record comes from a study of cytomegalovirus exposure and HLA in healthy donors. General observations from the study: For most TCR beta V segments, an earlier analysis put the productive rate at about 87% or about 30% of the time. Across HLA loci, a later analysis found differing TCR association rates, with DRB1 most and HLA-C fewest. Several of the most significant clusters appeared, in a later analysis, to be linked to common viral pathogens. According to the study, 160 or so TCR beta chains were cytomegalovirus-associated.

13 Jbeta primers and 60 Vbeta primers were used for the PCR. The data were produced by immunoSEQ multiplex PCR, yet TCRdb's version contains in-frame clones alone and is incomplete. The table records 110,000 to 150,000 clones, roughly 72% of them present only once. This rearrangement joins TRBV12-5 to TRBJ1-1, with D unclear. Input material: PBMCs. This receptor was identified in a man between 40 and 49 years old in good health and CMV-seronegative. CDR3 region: CASGPPRHGSMNTEAFF. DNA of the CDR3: TGTGCTAGTGGCCCCCCCCGACACGGATCGATGAACACTGAAGCTTTCTTT.